This entry features one TCR beta chain sequence. Its antigen is currently unknown. The sample's treatment: about 20 received Ad26.COV2.S at low or high dose, single or two shots; several received placebo; per-sample allocation not given. The samples date from day 63 after the first vaccine or placebo injection. Donation was by an adult aged 18-55 years who was in Boston. These data come from a study of Ad26.COV2.S vaccination and SARS-CoV-2 variants. Study-level results: With respect to non-spike TCR breadth, vaccine and placebo recipients were similar. Considerable breadth of spike-specific CD8+ and CD4+ T cell responses has reportedly been documented following vaccination. Researchers cautioned that TCR breadth and depth analyses may have underestimated total T cell responses.

CDR1 and CDR2 from the germline V gene are ENHRY and SYGVKD. The CDR3 has 13 residues. V gave up 2 bases and J gave up 2 bases; unmatched junction bases: 0. The method was immunoSEQ multiplex PCR; TCRdb's version includes in-frame clones alone and lacks a portion of them. The top ten clones hold 2% to 2.5% of a sample with about 320,000 clones, about 82% of them seen once. Sequencing used peripheral blood, obtained in a trial of Ad26.COV2.S vaccine versus placebo. This receptor was obtained from a person aged 18-60 years who received the Ad26.COV2.S COVID-19 vaccine or a placebo. The chain is built from TRBV10-3 and TRBJ2-7; TRBD1 agrees at 7 bases. The CDR3, as DNA: TGTGCCATCAGTGAGGGACAGGCCTACGAGCAGTACTTC. This sequence encodes CAISEGQAYEQYF.